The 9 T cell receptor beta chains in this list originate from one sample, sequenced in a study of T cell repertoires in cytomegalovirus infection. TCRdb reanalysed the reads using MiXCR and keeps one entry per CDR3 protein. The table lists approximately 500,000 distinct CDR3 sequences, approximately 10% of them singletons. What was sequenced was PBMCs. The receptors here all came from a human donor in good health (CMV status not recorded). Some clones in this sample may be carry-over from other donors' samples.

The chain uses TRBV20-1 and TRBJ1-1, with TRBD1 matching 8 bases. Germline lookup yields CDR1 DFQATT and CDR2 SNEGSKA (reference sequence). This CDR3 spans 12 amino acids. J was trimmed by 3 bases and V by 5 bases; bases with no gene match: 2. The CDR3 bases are TGCAGTGCTGGACAGGGCGACACTGAAGCTTTCTTT. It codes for CSAGQGDTEAFF.

The CDR3 here is CASSPRSGGVADTQYF. CDR3 bases: TGCGCCAGCAGCCCCCGTAGCGGGGGGGTGGCAGATACGCAGTATTTT. This chain joins TRBV5-1 and TRBJ2-3; TRBD2 matches at 11 bases. With 4 bases clipped from V and 4 bases from J, the junction kept 8 bases outside the gene matches. This CDR3 contains 16 residues. In germline, CDR1 is SGHRS, CDR2 YFSETQ.

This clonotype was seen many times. The CDR3 reads CASSPRGPNEQFF. The CDR3 DNA is TGTGCCAGCAGCCCGCGAGGGCCAAATGAGCAGTTCTTC. The chain recombines TRBV12-3 or TRBV12-4 with TRBJ2-1; D is perhaps TRBD2 (5 bases). V was clipped by 6 bases and J by 7 bases, with 13 bases between them. The CDR3 has 13 amino acids.

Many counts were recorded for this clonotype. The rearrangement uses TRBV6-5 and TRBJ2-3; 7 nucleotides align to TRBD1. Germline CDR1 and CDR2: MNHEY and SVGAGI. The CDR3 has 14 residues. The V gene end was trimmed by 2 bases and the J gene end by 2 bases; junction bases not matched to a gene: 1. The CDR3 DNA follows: TGTGCCAGCAGTTACGGGACAGCCACAGATACGCAGTATTTT. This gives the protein CASSYGTATDTQYF.

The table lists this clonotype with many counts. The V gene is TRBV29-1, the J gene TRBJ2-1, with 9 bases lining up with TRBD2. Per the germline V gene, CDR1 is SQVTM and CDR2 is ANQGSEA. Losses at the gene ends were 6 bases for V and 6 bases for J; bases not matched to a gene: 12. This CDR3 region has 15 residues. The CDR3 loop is CSVGRPSGAGNEQFF. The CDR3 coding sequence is TGCAGCGTGGGGCGACCTAGCGGGGCGGGCAATGAGCAGTTCTTC.

CDR3 sequence reads: CASSPGVGGHTEAFF. In nucleotides, the CDR3 is TGTGCCAGCAGCCCAGGGGTAGGGGGCCACACTGAAGCTTTCTTT. J is TRBJ1-1 and V is TRBV11-2, with 7 bases lining up with TRBD1. The ends lost 5 bases at V and 3 bases at J; junction bases unmatched: 9. CDR3 length equals 15 residues. Germline V gives CDR1 SGHAT, CDR2 FQNNGV.

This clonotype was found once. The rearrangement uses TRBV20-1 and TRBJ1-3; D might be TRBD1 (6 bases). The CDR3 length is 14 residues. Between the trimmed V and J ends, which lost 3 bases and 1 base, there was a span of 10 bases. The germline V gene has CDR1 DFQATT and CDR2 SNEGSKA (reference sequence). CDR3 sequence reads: CSASTGLSGNTIYF. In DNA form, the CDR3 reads TGCAGTGCTAGCACAGGGTTGTCTGGAAACACCATATATTTT.

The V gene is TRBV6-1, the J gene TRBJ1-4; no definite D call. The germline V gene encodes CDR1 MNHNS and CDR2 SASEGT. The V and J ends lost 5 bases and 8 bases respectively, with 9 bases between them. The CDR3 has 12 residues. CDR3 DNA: TGTGCCAGCAGTCAGGCGGGAGAAAAACTGTTTTTT. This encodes CASSQAGEKLFF.

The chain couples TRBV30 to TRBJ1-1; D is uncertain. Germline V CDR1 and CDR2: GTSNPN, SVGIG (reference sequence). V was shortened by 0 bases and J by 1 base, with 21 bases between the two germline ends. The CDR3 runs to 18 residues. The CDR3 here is CAWSVTRWERVRNTEAFF. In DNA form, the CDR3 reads TGTGCCTGGAGTGTAACTAGGTGGGAAAGGGTCCGGAACACTGAAGCTTTCTTT. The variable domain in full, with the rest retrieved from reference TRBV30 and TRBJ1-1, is SQTIHQWPATLVQPVGSPLSLECTVEGTSNPNLYWYRQAAGRGLQLLFYSVGIGQISSEVPQNLSASRPQDRQFILSSKKLLLSDSGFYLCAWSVTRWERVRNTEAFFGQGTRLTVV.